This record concerns one T cell receptor beta chain sequence. V lost 7 bases and J lost 7; bases outside the gene matches: 4. The CDR3 runs 13 residues. The repertoire was sequenced with immunoSEQ multiplex PCR; TCRdb's copy has only in-frame clones and lacks some. The profile shows under 110,000 clones, roughly 88% of them singletons. This sample is part of a study of T cell responses to AZD1222 COVID-19 vaccine. The input for sequencing was peripheral blood, taken on day 0 of AZD1222 vaccination. The V and J genes are TRBV12-3 or TRBV12-4 and TRBJ2-1; 10 nucleotides agree with TRBD2. This receptor was obtained from an adult in good health. CDR3: CASTPSGRNEQFF. CDR3 nucleotide sequence: TGTGCCAGCACCCCTAGCGGGAGAAATGAGCAGTTCTTC.